Below, one T cell receptor (beta chain) is given with its context. The sample originates from a study of blood T cells in healthy people across ages. Deletions cut 4 bases from V and 0 bases from J, with 16 bases between. CDR1 and CDR2 from the germline V gene are MDHEN and SYDVKM. The CDR3 runs to 17 residues. Alongside a J-beta primer mix, a sample-barcoded 5' primer served in a second PCR lasting 7 to 11 cycles. TCRdb itself ran the 5' RACE reads through MiXCR, one entry per CDR3 protein. The sample includes approximately 290,000 distinct CDR3 sequences, roughly 29% seen only once; the top ten take 25% to 30%.

This sequence joins TRBV28 and TRBJ2-1; D is possibly TRBD2 (6 bases). Sequencing was performed on blood. This clonotype was obtained from a woman aged 70-85 years in good health. The CDR3 DNA sequence: TGTGCCAGCAGTTCCCTGTCTCAGACTAGCTCCTACAATGAGCAGTTCTTC. Protein sequence: CASSSLSQTSSYNEQFF.